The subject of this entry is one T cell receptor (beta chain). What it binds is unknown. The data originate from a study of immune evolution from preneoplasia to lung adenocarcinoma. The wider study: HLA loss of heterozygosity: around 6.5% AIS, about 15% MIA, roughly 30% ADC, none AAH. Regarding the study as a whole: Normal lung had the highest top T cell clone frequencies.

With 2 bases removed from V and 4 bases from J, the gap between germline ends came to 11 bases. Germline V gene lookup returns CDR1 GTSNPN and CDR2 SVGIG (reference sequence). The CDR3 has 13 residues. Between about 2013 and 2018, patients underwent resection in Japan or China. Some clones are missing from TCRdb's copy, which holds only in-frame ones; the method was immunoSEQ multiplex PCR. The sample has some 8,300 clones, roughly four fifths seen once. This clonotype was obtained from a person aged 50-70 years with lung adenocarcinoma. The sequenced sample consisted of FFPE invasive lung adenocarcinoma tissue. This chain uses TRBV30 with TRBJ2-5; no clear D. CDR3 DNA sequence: TGTGCCTGGAGTCGTCCTGAGCTAGAGACCCAGTACTTC. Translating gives CAWSRPELETQYF.